Listed below are T cell receptor beta chains from one sample, sequenced in a study of blood T cell repertoires in COVID-19. Clones were sequenced by immunoSEQ multiplex PCR, and TCRdb holds only the in-frame ones, with some missing. This sample has over 250,000 clones, with over 70% found just once. The specimen was peripheral blood. These receptors were obtained from a woman aged 80 or older with acute or convalescent COVID-19. The conserved cysteine and the conserved F or W are not part of the CDR3 here. Not every row has a clone size; where given, it reads once, few, many or a size class.

clone size,J gene,V gene,CDR3 protein
few,TRBJ1-1,TRBV29-1,SAEGQLNTEAF
few,TRBJ2-7,TRBV10-1,ASSESGSSYEQY
NA,TRBJ1-6,TRBV19,ASSTEDSQEAPLH
few,TRBJ2-7,TRBV27,ASRSRSSYEQY
NA,TRBJ2-3,TRBV3-1/TRBV3-2,ASSRTGRGAVDTQY
NA,TRBJ2-1,TRBV28,ASNDRGYEQF
NA,TRBJ2-5,TRBV7-9,ASSLEPGQQETQY
NA,TRBJ1-3,TRBV12-3/TRBV12-4,ASSRISGNTIY
NA,TRBJ1-6,TRBV27,ASSFDRSGPLH
NA,TRBJ2-5,TRBV5-1,ASRTSGRGETQY
NA,TRBJ2-2,TRBV6-5,ASRSGEWTTGELF
NA,TRBJ1-6,TRBV27,ASRTGQDNSPLH
NA,TRBJ1-1,TRBV5-6,ASSSGQVNTEAF
NA,TRBJ2-5,TRBV11-2,ASSLGGTYQETQY
few,TRBJ1-1,TRBV6-2/TRBV6-3,ASSFEGFNTEAF
NA,TRBJ1-5,TRBV19,ASQNRDNYQPQH
NA,TRBJ2-7,TRBV5-1,ASSLEPGQGAYEQY
many,TRBJ1-1,TRBV10-3,AISEGQNTEAF
NA,TRBJ2-7,TRBV5-1,ASSYSSSGEQY
few,TRBJ1-2,TRBV6-5,ASSYDSRSYGYT
few,TRBJ2-4,TRBV29-1,SAGTGGAGAKNIQY
NA,TRBJ1-1,TRBV19,ASTGTGGMNTEAF
NA,TRBJ1-4,TRBV30,AWSAVEKLF
NA,TRBJ1-5,TRBV5-1,ASSLTGNSNQPQH
NA,TRBJ2-2,TRBV2,ASRSEVHTGELF
NA,TRBJ1-3,TRBV27,ASSLSRPGVGNTIY
NA,TRBJ1-6,TRBV19,ASSIDGSSYNSPLH
NA,TRBJ2-3,TRBV5-1,ASSAQFTDTQY
NA,TRBJ1-1,TRBV2,ASSETGGARIAF
NA,TRBJ2-7,TRBV21-1,ASSCARTGVWCKQY
NA,TRBJ2-3,TRBV3-1/TRBV3-2,ASSRADTQY
once,TRBJ1-6,TRBV2,ASKEPGAT
NA,TRBJ1-2,TRBV6-2/TRBV6-3,ASSTSAGSYGYT
few,TRBJ2-7,TRBV5-4,ASSSGETYEQY
NA,TRBJ2-1,TRBV6-5,ASRSQGAYNEQF
NA,TRBJ2-2,TRBV12-3/TRBV12-4,ASSSTGPGELF
NA,TRBJ2-3,TRBV4-3,ASSHSRGGTDTQY
NA,TRBJ2-3,TRBV5-3,ARSLALAGRDTQY
NA,TRBJ2-7,TRBV6-6,ASSWEVTAGEQY
NA,TRBJ2-1,TRBV19,ASTVGRVGLNEQF
NA,TRBJ1-5,TRBV18,ASSPTPGEYQPQH